This passage covers 8 T cell receptor beta chains from one sample sequenced in a study of shared clonotypes between healthy human individuals. CD45RO-negative, CCR7-positively selected cells formed the naive CD8 fraction, excluding terminally differentiated effector memory CD45RA+ cells. The repertoire was sequenced with immunoSEQ multiplex PCR; TCRdb's copy has only in-frame clones and lacks some. The sample holds hundreds of thousands of clones, around 95% seen once. The source material was naive CD8+ T cells sorted from blood. Receptors were obtained from a woman in her 30s in good health.

The rearrangement uses TRBV28 and TRBJ1-4; the match to TRBD1 covers 8 bases. The V gene end was trimmed by 8 bases and the J gene end by 6 bases; junction bases not matched to a gene: 8. This CDR3 region has 14 residues. The germline CDR1 and CDR2 sequences are MDHEN and SYDVKM. For the CDR3, the DNA is TGTGCCAGCGGAGAACAGGGGGAAGATGAAAAACTGTTTTTT. Translation gives CASGEQGEDEKLFF.

The chain joins TRBV7-9 to TRBJ1-5; D possibly corresponds to TRBD1 (5 bases). CDR1 SEHNR and CDR2 FQNEAQ come from the germline V gene (reference sequence). V lost 6 bases and J lost 3, with 12 bases in between. The CDR3 loop spans 14 amino acids. This CDR3 reads CASSTDRYNQPQHF. CDR3 bases: TGTGCCAGCAGTACCGACAGATACAATCAGCCCCAGCATTTT.

This clone appeared once. This rearrangement joins TRBV5-1 to TRBJ2-7; a possible D gene is TRBD2 (6 bases). Germline V lookup: CDR1 SGHRS, CDR2 YFSETQ. This CDR3 has 15 amino acids. The ends were cut back, 7 bases at V and 4 bases at J, with 21 bases in the middle. CDR3 amino acids: CASSHPGLSRYEQYF. CDR3 coding DNA: TGCGCCAGCTCACACCCGGGACTTTCTCGGTACGAGCAGTACTTC.

This chain connects TRBV7-9 to TRBJ2-1; D gene ambiguous. Looked up from germline, CDR1 is SEHNR and CDR2 is FQNEAQ (reference sequence). The V gene lost 3 bases and the J gene lost 7 bases, with 13 bases spanning the gap. The CDR3 extends over 14 amino acids. This chain's CDR3 is CASSFDSAGNEQFF. CDR3 coding DNA: TGTGCCAGCAGCTTCGATTCCGCCGGGAATGAGCAGTTCTTC.

The chain carries TRBV5-1 and TRBJ1-5; 8 positions agree with TRBD1. The CDR3 spans 17 residues. V lost 0 bases, J lost 2 bases, and 7 bases stayed unmatched. The germline CDR1 and CDR2 sequences are SGHRS and YFSETQ. The CDR3 DNA sequence: TGCGCCAGCAGCTTGGGGGACAGGAGCTCGGGCAATCAGCCCCAGCATTTT. Encoded protein: CASSLGDRSSGNQPQHF.

The J gene is TRBJ1-5, the V gene TRBV28, with a possible D match to TRBD1 (5 bases). The V end was cut by 3 bases, the J end by 0 bases, with 9 bases between. Germline V lookup: CDR1 MDHEN, CDR2 SYDVKM. The CDR3 sequence is 15 residues long. DNA of the CDR3: TGTGCCAGCAGTTTTAAGGACAATAGCAATCAGCCCCAGCATTTT. This translates into CASSFKDNSNQPQHF.

As regards this clone: Different DNA sequences within this sample yield the same CDR3. The rearrangement links TRBV5-1 to TRBJ2-7; perhaps D is TRBD1 or TRBD2 (5 bases each). Trimming left V 0 bases short and J 1 base short, with 8 bases between. Germline CDR1 and CDR2: SGHRS and YFSETQ. The CDR3 has 14 residues. CDR3 protein: CASSLDGGSYEQYF. The DNA of the CDR3 is TGCGCCAGCAGCTTGGATGGGGGATCCTACGAGCAGTACTTC.

The J gene is TRBJ1-2, the V gene TRBV4-2; D is unresolved. Per germline, CDR1 LGHNA and CDR2 YNFKEQ. With 6 bases removed from V and 5 bases from J, the gap between germline ends came to 7 bases. The CDR3 is 11 amino acids. This CDR3 is CASRQNYGYTF. Here the CDR3 DNA reads TGTGCCAGCAGGCAAAATTATGGCTACACCTTC.